Shown below are 32 T cell receptor beta chains from a single sample sequenced in a study of shared clonotypes between healthy human individuals. TCRdb's copy holds only in-frame clones and misses some; the assay was immunoSEQ multiplex PCR. There are roughly 220,000 clones in the sample; under 80% occur only once, and more than 9.5% lies in the top ten. The sample taken for sequencing was memory CD4+ T cells sorted from blood. Stated subset: CD45RA-negative fraction. Source of these receptors: a man younger than 45 in good health.

This sequence joins TRBV7-2 and TRBJ2-2; 9 positions match TRBD1. The ends lost 5 bases at V and 4 bases at J; junction bases unmatched: 5. Germline loops: CDR1 SGHTA, CDR2 FQGNSA. This CDR3 has 15 residues. CDR3 loop: CASSVQGAVTGELFF. CDR3 nucleotides: TGTGCCAGCAGCGTACAGGGGGCGGTCACCGGGGAGCTGTTTTTT.

This CDR3 is CASRIDREREKLFF. CDR3 in DNA: TGTGCCAGCAGAATCGACAGGGAACGCGAAAAACTGTTTTTT. The chain couples TRBV6-1 to TRBJ1-4; 7 nucleotides line up with TRBD1. After removal of 6 bases from V and 8 bases from J, the junction contained 9 bases not matched to a gene. Germline CDR1 MNHNS, CDR2 SASEGT. The CDR3 has 14 residues.

This clone was recorded once. The chain couples TRBV6-1 to TRBJ1-2; 7 bases fit TRBD1. The germline CDR1 and CDR2 sequences are MNHNS and SASEGT. With 7 bases clipped from V and 4 bases from J, the junction kept 9 bases outside the gene matches. This CDR3 has 14 residues. The CDR3 nucleotides are TGTGCCAGCACAGGACAGGAACGACTCTATGGCTACACCTTC. Protein sequence: CASTGQERLYGYTF.

The chain is built from TRBV19 and TRBJ2-6; D is uncertain. The germline CDR1 and CDR2 sequences are LNHDA and SQIVND (reference sequence). V was trimmed by 6 bases and J by 2 bases, leaving 2 bases between them. The CDR3 spans 12 residues. The CDR3 spells CASSAGANVLTF. The CDR3, as DNA: TGTGCCAGTAGCGCTGGGGCCAACGTCCTGACTTTC.

The V and J genes are TRBV7-9 and TRBJ2-2; D possibly corresponds to TRBD1 (6 bases). The germline V gene encodes CDR1 SEHNR and CDR2 FQNEAQ (reference sequence). V gave up 5 bases and J gave up 7 bases, with 17 bases separating them. The CDR3 has 15 amino acids. The CDR3 is CASSRQGIFNGELFF. The CDR3 coding sequence is TGTGCCAGCAGCCGGCAGGGGATCTTTAACGGGGAGCTGTTTTTT.

CDR3 residues: CASSYQSTYEQYF. The CDR3 nucleotides read TGTGCCAGCAGTTACCAGTCGACCTACGAGCAGTACTTC. The chain joins TRBV6-6 to TRBJ2-7; D is unclear. V lost 2 bases and J lost 2, with 7 bases in between. Germline assignment: CDR1 MNHNY and CDR2 SVGAGI (reference sequence). This CDR3 is 13 amino acids long.

This clone was observed once. This chain links TRBV7-2 with TRBJ1-2; 9 bases line up with TRBD1. Germline V lookup: CDR1 SGHTA, CDR2 FQGNSA. J gave up 4 bases and V 2 bases, and 5 bases lay outside the gene matches. The CDR3 has 15 amino acids. The CDR3 region has the DNA TGTGCCAGCAGCTTAATGACAGGGGGTGGCTATGGCTACACCTTC. Translated, it gives CASSLMTGGGYGYTF. Complete variable domain (other parts from reference TRBV7-2 and TRBJ1-2): GAGVSQSPSNKVTEKGKDVELRCDPISGHTALYWYRQSLGQGLEFLIYFQGNSAPDKSGLPSDRFSAERTGGSVSTLTIQRTQQEDSAVYLCASSLMTGGGYGYTFGSGTRLTVV.

The V gene is TRBV12-5, the J gene TRBJ2-1, with TRBD1 identical over 7 bases. This CDR3 has 21 residues. Trimming at V came to 0 bases and at J to 4 bases, leaving 21 bases not matched to a gene. Germline assignment: CDR1 LGHNT and CDR2 FRNRAP. The CDR3 DNA reads as TGTGCTAGTGGTTTGGTTACAGGGGCCGCGAATGCCCCGACACCATACAATGAGCAGTTCTTC. Protein product: CASGLVTGAANAPTPYNEQFF.

The chain joins TRBV30 to TRBJ2-2; 8 bases are shared with TRBD2. The J segment lost 7 bases and the V segment lost 0 bases, leaving 13 bases of the junction unmatched. CDR1 is GTSNPN, CDR2 SVGIG, per germline (reference sequence). This CDR3 is built from 17 residues. CDR3 nucleotide sequence: TGTGCCTGGAGTGTATCGGGTTCGGGAGGGAGCGGCGGGGAGCTGTTTTTT. This gives the protein CAWSVSGSGGSGGELFF.

This sequence joins TRBV7-2 and TRBJ2-1, with 9 bases lining up with TRBD1. The CDR3 is 15 residues long. V lost 0 bases to trimming and J lost 9 bases; unmatched junction nucleotides: 6. The germline V gene has CDR1 SGHTA and CDR2 FQGNSA. The CDR3 loop is CASSLATGGRGEQFF. CDR3 DNA: TGTGCCAGCAGCTTAGCGACAGGGGGTAGGGGTGAGCAGTTCTTC.

J is TRBJ2-6 and V is TRBV14; no clear D. The CDR3 length is 14 residues. The V end was cut by 4 bases, the J end by 4 bases, with 8 bases between. Germline loops: CDR1 SGHDN, CDR2 FVKESK. The DNA for the CDR3 is TGTGCCAGCAGCCGGTCTATGGGGGCCAACGTCCTGACTTTC. Amino acids: CASSRSMGANVLTF. The entire variable domain, with the rest obtained from reference TRBV14 and TRBJ2-6, is as follows: EAGVTQFPSHSVIEKGQTVTLRCDPISGHDNLYWYRRVMGKEIKFLLHFVKESKQDESGMPNNRFLAERTGGTYSTLKVQPAELEDSGVYFCASSRSMGANVLTFGAGSRLTVL.

This chain uses TRBV27 with TRBJ2-7, with D perhaps TRBD1 (6 bases). V shed 5 bases and J shed 3 bases, with 17 bases lying between them. Germline values: CDR1 MNHEY, CDR2 SMNVEV (reference sequence). The CDR3 covers 15 residues. This CDR3 reads CASSVTGPGGYEQYF. The CDR3 DNA reads TGTGCCAGCAGTGTTACAGGGCCGGGCGGCTACGAGCAGTACTTC.

V and J are TRBV10-3 and TRBJ1-5; 11 nucleotides match TRBD1. Germline CDR1 and CDR2: ENHRY and SYGVKD. This CDR3 is built from 15 residues. Germline trimming cut 3 bases from V and 4 bases from J; bases unmatched to any gene: 2. The CDR3 reads CAISDRDRGNQPQHF. For the CDR3, the DNA is TGTGCCATCAGTGACCGGGACAGGGGGAATCAGCCCCAGCATTTT.

The chain links TRBV7-9 to TRBJ2-7, with unresolved D. From germline, CDR1 is SEHNR and CDR2 FQNEAQ (reference sequence). V gave up 5 bases and J gave up 3 bases, with 14 bases separating them. The CDR3 has 14 amino acids. The CDR3 here is CASSRPPSNYEQYF. The CDR3, as DNA: TGTGCCAGCAGCCGCCCCCCCTCGAACTACGAGCAGTACTTC.

The rearrangement joins TRBV19 to TRBJ2-2, with D possibly matching TRBD1 (5 bases). CDR1 is LNHDA and CDR2 is SQIVND in the germline V gene (reference sequence). V was clipped by 3 bases and J by 1 base, with 12 bases between them. The CDR3 extends over 16 amino acids. In DNA, the CDR3 is TGTGCCAGTAGTATTTGGGGCAGACTGAACACCGGGGAGCTGTTTTTT. Translating it yields CASSIWGRLNTGELFF.

The CDR3 spells CASSSGGDSTF. The CDR3 DNA reads as TGTGCCAGCAGCTCAGGGGGGGATTCCACCTTC. The chain recombines TRBV9 with TRBJ1-2; the match to TRBD1 covers 7 bases. V shed 4 bases and J 13 bases; nucleotides not matched to a gene: 7. From germline, CDR1 is SGDLS and CDR2 YYNGEE. The CDR3 sequence is 11 residues long.

This clone appeared a few times. The rearrangement joins TRBV10-1 to TRBJ2-7; TRBD1 is a possible D gene (6 bases). The germline CDR1 and CDR2 sequences are WNHNN and SYGVQD (reference sequence). The V gene lost 6 bases and the J gene lost 7 bases, with 19 bases spanning the gap. This CDR3 has 14 amino acids. The CDR3 reads CASSTGSLSGEQYF. CDR3 sequence (DNA): TGCGCCAGCAGCACAGGGAGCCTATCTGGGGAGCAGTACTTC.

CDR3 sequence reads: CASSLSDWFSTDTQYF. CDR3 coding DNA: TGTGCCAGCAGTTTATCGGACTGGTTTAGCACAGATACGCAGTATTTT. The rearrangement uses TRBV27 and TRBJ2-3; D perhaps matches TRBD2 (5 bases). CDR1 is MNHEY, CDR2 SMNVEV, per germline (reference sequence). There are 16 residues in the CDR3. The ends were cut back, 0 bases at V and 0 bases at J, with 10 bases in the middle.

This clone showed up just a few times. V and J are TRBV19 and TRBJ1-1; D may be TRBD1 (5 bases). The CDR3 covers 15 residues. Germline V gene data show CDR1 as LNHDA and CDR2 as SQIVND (reference sequence). V was trimmed by 5 bases and J by 12 bases, leaving 25 bases between them. The CDR3 loop reads CASSSSSVTGTGTFF. DNA for the CDR3: TGTGCCAGTAGTTCCTCCTCCGTAACAGGCACTGGGACTTTCTTT.

The chain is built from TRBV7-3 and TRBJ2-7; no clear D. Germline assignment: CDR1 SGHTA and CDR2 FQGTGA. V was cut by 4 bases and J by 7 bases, with 14 bases left in between. The CDR3 has 13 amino acids. The CDR3 nucleotides are TGTGCCAGCAGCTGGGGATCGGCGGCTGAGCAGTACTTC. Protein sequence: CASSWGSAAEQYF. The full variable domain, its missing parts supplied by reference TRBV7-3 and TRBJ2-7, is GAGVSQTPSNKVTEKGKYVELRCDPISGHTALYWYRQSLGQGPEFLIYFQGTGAADDSGLPNDRFFAVRPEGSVSTLKIQRTERGDSAVYLCASSWGSAAEQYFGPGTRLTVT.

V usage is TRBV7-6 and J usage is TRBJ2-3; D is perhaps TRBD1 (5 bases). The CDR3 length is 12 residues. CDR1 and CDR2 (germline): SGHVS, FNYEAQ. V shed 3 bases and J shed 6 bases, with 7 bases lying between them. Written as DNA, the CDR3 is TGTGCCAGCAGCTTTCGACAGGATACGCAGTATTTT. Amino acids: CASSFRQDTQYF.

This chain uses TRBV28 with TRBJ2-3; weak D call: TRBD2 (5 bases). V lost 2 bases to trimming and J lost 5 bases, with 14 bases between them. CDR3 length: 15 residues. Germline CDR1 reads MDHEN; CDR2 reads SYDVKM. This CDR3 is CASSLRSPGKDTQYF. CDR3 DNA: TGTGCCAGCAGTTTAAGGTCCCCGGGGAAAGATACGCAGTATTTT. The entire variable domain, with the rest obtained from reference TRBV28 and TRBJ2-3, is as follows: DVKVTQSSRYLVKRTGEKVFLECVQDMDHENMFWYRQDPGLGLRLIYFSYDVKMKEKGDIPEGYSVSREKKERFSLILESASTNQTSMYLCASSLRSPGKDTQYFGPGTRLTVL.

This sequence joins TRBV28 and TRBJ2-7; 8 bases line up with TRBD2. Looked up from germline, CDR1 is MDHEN and CDR2 is SYDVKM. The CDR3 loop spans 14 amino acids. After removal of 7 bases from V and 2 bases from J, the junction contained 7 bases not matched to a gene. The CDR3 DNA sequence: TGTGCCAGCAACCCTAGCGGGCCAACCTACGAGCAGTACTTC. Translated: CASNPSGPTYEQYF. Complete variable domain (other parts from reference TRBV28 and TRBJ2-7): DVKVTQSSRYLVKRTGEKVFLECVQDMDHENMFWYRQDPGLGLRLIYFSYDVKMKEKGDIPEGYSVSREKKERFSLILESASTNQTSMYLCASNPSGPTYEQYFGPGTRLTVT.

V usage is TRBV2 and J usage is TRBJ2-7; perhaps TRBD1 as D (6 bases). The CDR3 has 13 amino acids. Trimming stripped 3 bases from V and 2 bases from J, with 8 bases between. In germline, CDR1 is SNHLY, CDR2 FYNNEI. CDR3 region: CASSEQGPYEQYF. As DNA, the CDR3 is TGTGCCAGCAGTGAGCAGGGGCCCTACGAGCAGTACTTC.

V is TRBV5-6 and J is TRBJ2-1; TRBD2 might be the D (5 bases). The CDR3 has 14 amino acids. CDR1 is SGHDT and CDR2 is YYEEEE in the germline V gene. V was shortened by 4 bases and J by 4 bases, with 12 bases between the two germline ends. For the CDR3, the DNA is TGTGCCAGCAGCCCGCCTCGGGGTTACAATGAGCAGTTCTTC. Amino acids: CASSPPRGYNEQFF.

The rearrangement uses TRBV19 and TRBJ2-4, with unresolved D. This CDR3 is built from 13 residues. From germline, CDR1 is LNHDA and CDR2 SQIVND (reference sequence). The germline V and J ends were trimmed by 8 bases and 0 bases, with 8 bases remaining between them. This CDR3 is CASAFTAKNIQYF. CDR3 sequence (DNA): TGTGCCAGTGCTTTCACAGCCAAAAACATTCAGTACTTC.

The chain combines TRBV15 with TRBJ2-5; D not certain. The CDR3 consists of 13 residues. The germline CDR1 and CDR2 sequences are LNHNV and YYDKDF (reference sequence). V lost 5 bases to trimming and J lost 4 bases, with 11 bases between them. The CDR3 spells CATSRVTGETQYF. CDR3 sequence (DNA): TGTGCCACCAGCCGAGTGACCGGAGAGACCCAGTACTTC.

This clone was seen only once. This chain joins TRBV6-1 and TRBJ2-3; a possible D gene is TRBD2 (5 bases). The CDR3 sequence is 14 residues long. The V end was cut by 5 bases, the J end by 0 bases, with 9 bases between. Germline V gives CDR1 MNHNS, CDR2 SASEGT. CDR3 nucleotide sequence: TGTGCCAGCAGTTCTAGCCCTAGCACAGATACGCAGTATTTT. Protein sequence: CASSSSPSTDTQYF.

This clone appeared a single time. This chain uses TRBV7-9 with TRBJ1-2, with 8 positions matching TRBD1. The length of the CDR3 is 14 residues. Germline CDR1 SEHNR, CDR2 FQNEAQ (reference sequence). Unmatched junction bases numbered 4, after V lost 5 bases and J lost 2 bases. The CDR3 here is CASSPQGENYGYTF. The CDR3 DNA reads TGTGCCAGCAGCCCACAGGGGGAGAACTATGGCTACACCTTC.

The rearrangement links TRBV11-2 to TRBJ2-2; perhaps TRBD2 as D (7 bases). Trimming left V 8 bases short and J 6 bases short, with 28 bases between. There are 18 residues in the CDR3. CDR1 is SGHAT and CDR2 is FQNNGV in the germline V gene. The CDR3 DNA reads as TGTGCCAGCCGATTGAGCTATCGGGGGGCGATTCTGTCCGGGGAGCTGTTTTTT. It encodes CASRLSYRGAILSGELFF.

The sample holds a few counts of this clone. V gene TRBV7-2 combines with J gene TRBJ1-1, with TRBD1 identical over 7 bases. V was pared by 5 bases and J by 1 base, with 4 bases of the junction left unmatched. This CDR3 comprises 14 residues. The V gene's germline CDR1 is SGHTA and CDR2 FQGNSA. This CDR3 reads CASSPGQKNTEAFF. The DNA of the CDR3 is TGTGCCAGCAGCCCGGGACAGAAGAACACTGAAGCTTTCTTT.

Many counts were recorded for this clone. The rearrangement uses TRBV9 and TRBJ1-1; no clear D gene. In germline, CDR1 is SGDLS, CDR2 YYNGEE. Trimming took off 0 bases at V and 3 bases at J, with 9 bases between the two ends. CDR3 size: 14 residues. As DNA, the CDR3 is TGTGCCAGCAGCGTAGACCAAGGCTACACTGAAGCTTTCTTT. Its protein product is CASSVDQGYTEAFF.